This T cell receptor beta chain was sequenced during a study of T cells after yellow fever vaccination. This clonotype came up many times. Its specificity is unknown. TCRdb redid the calling of the 5' RACE reads with MiXCR, one entry per CDR3 protein. This table holds 150,000 to 200,000 distinct CDR3 sequences, around 7.3% found once. V lost 5 bases, J lost 2 bases, and 6 bases stayed unmatched. Looked up from germline, CDR1 is ENHRY and CDR2 is SYGVKD. The CDR3 runs 15 residues. Study conclusions and caveats: Clones that expanded after primary vaccination mostly reappeared after the booster (approximately 96% CD4, 88% CD8). Researchers report a weaker secondary response that nonetheless peaked faster, day 5 versus 15.

This receptor was obtained from a man between 18 and 29 years old who received the YFV17D yellow fever vaccine. The source was CD4+ T cells sorted from PBMCs, collected 5 to 6 days after the first yellow fever vaccination. The chain employs TRBV10-3 and TRBJ2-5; 9 bases fit TRBD1. The CDR3 region is CAISTATGGQETQYF. For the CDR3, the DNA is TGTGCCATCAGTACCGCGACAGGGGGTCAAGAGACCCAGTACTTC.